A single sample is the source of the 19 T cell receptor beta chains below, sequenced in a study of shared clonotypes between healthy human individuals. The repertoire was sequenced with immunoSEQ multiplex PCR; TCRdb's copy has only in-frame clones and lacks some. The table shows 550,000 to 850,000 clones, with roughly 72% occurring only once. Sequences were obtained from memory CD4+ T cells sorted from blood. The subset is: CD45RA-negative fraction. The receptor source for this set is a woman aged 25 to 39 in good health.

The rearrangement joins TRBV11-2 to TRBJ2-5; no reliable D call. CDR1 is SGHAT, CDR2 FQNNGV, per germline. The germline V and J ends were trimmed by 2 bases and 2 bases, with 12 bases remaining between them. The CDR3 runs to 15 residues. The CDR3 is CASSLNPTKQETQYF. As DNA, the CDR3 is TGTGCCAGCAGCTTAAACCCCACCAAACAAGAGACCCAGTACTTC.

J is TRBJ1-4 and V is TRBV12-1; the D segment call TRBD1 is taken from the table without a DNA check. TRBV12-1 is a pseudogene locus. The CDR3 runs to 15 residues. The CDR3 region has the DNA TGTGCCAGCAGCTCCCCAAGGGGCCTCACTGAAAAACTGTTTTTT. Translated, it gives CASSSPRGLTEKLFF.

The chain joins TRBV5-1 to TRBJ2-2, with TRBD1 identical over 8 bases. With 0 bases clipped from V and 7 bases from J, the junction kept 2 bases outside the gene matches. The CDR3 covers 14 residues. Germline CDR1 is SGHRS and CDR2 is YFSETQ. For the CDR3, the DNA is TGCGCCAGCAGCTTGGACAGGGGGATCGGGGAGCTGTTTTTT. It codes for CASSLDRGIGELFF. Combining the CDR3 with reference TRBV5-1 and TRBJ2-2 gives the whole variable domain KAGVTQTPRYLIKTRGQQVTLSCSPISGHRSVSWYQQTPGQGLQFLFEYFSETQRNKGNFPGRFSGRQFSNSRSEMNVSTLELGDSALYLCASSLDRGIGELFFGEGSRLTVL.

The V gene is TRBV11-2, the J gene TRBJ1-2; D might be TRBD1 (6 bases). Per the germline V gene, CDR1 is SGHAT and CDR2 is FQNNGV. The CDR3 consists of 15 residues. The germline V and J ends were trimmed by 1 base and 2 bases, with 11 bases remaining between them. CDR3 sequence: CASSLVLTGNYGYTF. The CDR3 DNA reads as TGTGCCAGCAGCTTAGTGCTCACAGGGAACTATGGCTACACCTTC.

The chain combines TRBV6-1 with TRBJ1-2; no clear D. Deletions cut 0 bases from V and 4 bases from J, with 12 bases between. The length of the CDR3 is 15 residues. The V gene's germline CDR1 is MNHNS and CDR2 SASEGT. CDR3 residues: CASSEAPDRGYGYTF. CDR3 sequence (DNA): TGTGCCAGCAGTGAAGCCCCAGACCGGGGCTATGGCTACACCTTC.

This rearrangement joins TRBV5-6 to TRBJ2-3; tentative D call: TRBD2 (5 bases). Trimming cost V 0 bases and J 5 bases, with 10 bases left between them. The germline V gene has CDR1 SGHDT and CDR2 YYEEEE. This CDR3 comprises 14 residues. The DNA of the CDR3 is TGTGCCAGCAGCTTGGCTGGAGGAGGAGATACGCAGTATTTT. Amino acid sequence: CASSLAGGGDTQYF.

The rearrangement links TRBV21-1 to TRBJ2-7; the table's D call, TRBD2, has no DNA check behind it. TRBV21-1 is tagged as a pseudogene. The CDR3 runs to 16 residues. CDR3 sequence (DNA): TGTGCCAGCAGCACCCTAGCGGGAAGAGGCGTGTACGAGCAGTACTTC. It specifies CASSTLAGRGVYEQYF.

Comment on this clone: This may arise from a read error, as a much more abundant clone is one base away. The same CDR3 also results from other DNA sequences found in this sample. The rearrangement links TRBV5-1 to TRBJ2-1; perhaps TRBD1 as D (5 bases). Germline CDR1 SGHRS, CDR2 YFSETQ. The CDR3 consists of 15 residues. The germline V and J ends were trimmed by 4 bases and 0 bases, with 11 bases remaining between them. The CDR3 nucleotides read TGCGCCAGCAGCCTAGACAGTAGCTCCTACAATGAGCAGTTCTTC. Translated: CASSLDSSSYNEQFF.

The CDR3 DNA reads as TGCGCCAGCAGTGAGGCTTCTAGCGGCCATTCCAAAAACATTCAGTACTTC. This codes for CASSEASSGHSKNIQYF. The chain joins TRBV10-2 to TRBJ2-4; TRBD2 matches at 7 bases. The CDR3 has 17 amino acids. V trimming: 2 bases; J trimming: 2 bases; junction bases outside the gene matches: 9. Germline CDR1 and CDR2: WSHSY and SAAADI.

The gene calls are TRBV21-1 and TRBJ2-3; the table's D call, TRBD2, was not checked against the DNA. TRBV21-1 represents a pseudogene. The CDR3 extends over 15 amino acids. The DNA of the CDR3 is TGTGCCAGCAGCAAAGGGGGGCGGGAGGTGGATACGCAGTATTTT. Translating it yields CASSKGGREVDTQYF.

This clone appeared once. The V call is TRBV7-2, the J call TRBJ2-2; TRBD1 is a possible D gene (6 bases). CDR3 size: 14 residues. CDR1 is SGHTA, CDR2 FQGNSA, per germline. The ends were cut back, 5 bases at V and 3 bases at J, with 10 bases in the middle. CDR3 DNA sequence: TGTGCCAGCAGCATACAGGGATACACCGGGGAGCTGTTTTTT. Its translation is CASSIQGYTGELFF.

The table lists this clone with many counts. The J gene is TRBJ2-3, the V gene TRBV7-6, with 12 bases aligning to TRBD2. With 6 bases clipped from V and 0 bases from J, the junction kept 7 bases outside the gene matches. CDR3 length equals 17 residues. In germline, CDR1 is SGHVS, CDR2 FNYEAQ. The CDR3 nucleotides read TGTGCCAGCAGTCCACTAGCGGGAGGTATTAGCACAGATACGCAGTATTTT. Its protein is CASSPLAGGISTDTQYF.

The chain links TRBV6-6 to TRBJ1-2, with 8 bases aligning to TRBD1. The CDR3 length is 16 residues. V dropped 5 bases and J dropped 0; count of bases not matched to a gene: 8. In germline, CDR1 is MNHNY, CDR2 SVGAGI (reference sequence). CDR3 in DNA: TGTGCCAGCAGTCCACGACAGGGGCCCCCTAACTATGGCTACACCTTC. This encodes CASSPRQGPPNYGYTF.

The CDR3 DNA follows: TGTGCCAGCAGCAAGACTAGCCTTTCCTACAATGAGCAGTTCTTC. This codes for CASSKTSLSYNEQFF. The V call is TRBV9, the J call TRBJ2-1; TRBD2 matches 7 bases. Losses at the gene ends were 4 bases for V and 1 base for J; bases not matched to a gene: 5. CDR1 and CDR2 (germline): SGDLS, YYNGEE. The CDR3 consists of 15 residues.

Worth noting for this clone: This specimen includes other DNA sequences encoding the same CDR3. This rearrangement joins TRBV5-1 to TRBJ2-1; D is undetermined. The CDR3 sequence is 15 residues long. Germline V lookup: CDR1 SGHRS, CDR2 YFSETQ. Trimming removed 2 bases at V and 0 bases at J, with 9 bases between. CDR3 coding DNA: TGCGCCAGCAGCTTCAGTTCTAGCTCCTACAATGAGCAGTTCTTC. This sequence encodes CASSFSSSSYNEQFF.

The table lists this clone with many counts. The CDR3 DNA reads TGTGCCAGCAGCGAGAGGACTAGCGGGGGAGAGACCCAGTACTTC. Protein sequence: CASSERTSGGETQYF. The chain has TRBV7-9 and TRBJ2-5, with 13 bases fitting TRBD2. The CDR3 has 15 residues. The J segment lost 4 bases and the V segment lost 5 bases, leaving 4 bases of the junction unmatched. Germline V gene sequence: CDR1 SEHNR, CDR2 FQNEAQ (reference sequence). Using reference TRBV7-9 and TRBJ2-5 for the parts outside the CDR3, the full variable domain is DTGVSQNPRHKITKRGQNVTFRCDPISEHNRLYWYRQTLGQGPEFLTYFQNEAQLEKSRLLSDRFSAERPKGSFSTLEIQRTEQGDSAMYLCASSERTSGGETQYFGPGTRLLVL.

This clone was detected ten times or more. The V gene is TRBV6-4, the J gene TRBJ2-1; D may match TRBD1 or TRBD2 (5 bases each). This CDR3 has 19 residues. The germline V gene has CDR1 MRHNA and CDR2 SNTAGT. The germline V and J ends were trimmed by 6 bases and 4 bases, with 28 bases remaining between them. This CDR3 is CASSFNPGRQSRGYNEQFF. The CDR3 DNA follows: TGTGCCAGCAGCTTCAACCCGGGACGCCAATCACGGGGATACAATGAGCAGTTCTTC.

The chain has TRBV19 and TRBJ2-3; D gene uncertain. With 6 bases removed from V and 4 bases from J, the gap between germline ends came to 11 bases. The germline gives CDR1 LNHDA, CDR2 SQIVND (reference sequence). This CDR3 region has 13 residues. The CDR3 sequence: CASRPTHSDTQYF. DNA of the CDR3: TGTGCCAGTAGACCTACGCATTCAGATACGCAGTATTTT.

This clone was picked up a small number of times. The CDR3 bases are TGTGCCAGCCGGTCGACTAGCGGGGATGGCTACGAGCAGTACTTC. Encoded protein: CASRSTSGDGYEQYF. The rearrangement links TRBV6-1 to TRBJ2-7; TRBD2 agrees at 11 bases. The length of the CDR3 is 15 residues. V lost 8 bases, J lost 3 bases, and 9 bases stayed unmatched. The germline V gene has CDR1 MNHNS and CDR2 SASEGT.